The 16 T cell receptor beta chains below all came from one sample that was sequenced in a study of shared clonotypes between healthy human individuals. Clones were sequenced by immunoSEQ multiplex PCR, and TCRdb holds only the in-frame ones, with some missing. The sample lists over a million clones; roughly 96% were seen once. Sequenced: naive CD4+ T cells sorted from blood. Subset of the sample: CD45RA+ positively selected. These TCRs come from a man in his thirties or forties in good health.

The rearrangement joins TRBV28 to TRBJ2-7, with a tentative D call TRBD2 (6 bases). Trimming removed 3 bases from V and 5 bases from J, with 11 bases in between. The CDR3 covers 13 residues. Per germline, CDR1 MDHEN and CDR2 SYDVKM. The CDR3 DNA is TGTGCCAGCAGTTTTGGAGGGTCCGACGAGCAGTACTTC. It is translated as CASSFGGSDEQYF. The full variable domain, completed using reference TRBV28 and TRBJ2-7, is DVKVTQSSRYLVKRTGEKVFLECVQDMDHENMFWYRQDPGLGLRLIYFSYDVKMKEKGDIPEGYSVSREKKERFSLILESASTNQTSMYLCASSFGGSDEQYFGPGTRLTVT.

The CDR3: CASYGGTGYAQPQHF. The CDR3 DNA reads as TGTGCCTCCTACGGCGGGACAGGGTACGCTCAGCCCCAGCATTTT. The J gene is TRBJ1-5, the V gene TRBV19; 9 nucleotides line up with TRBD1. The CDR3 length is 15 residues. Trimming removed 11 bases from V and 6 bases from J; junction bases left unmatched: 14. Germline CDR1 LNHDA, CDR2 SQIVND (reference sequence).

In DNA, the CDR3 is TGTGCCAGCAGTGATTTAGTGGGAGCCAAAAACATTCAGTACTTC. This codes for CASSDLVGAKNIQYF. The chain has TRBV25-1 and TRBJ2-4; D unclear. V was clipped by 3 bases and J by 0 bases, with 9 bases between them. CDR1 and CDR2 from the germline V gene are MGHDK and SYGVNS. The CDR3 contains 15 residues. The whole variable domain, remainder taken from reference TRBV25-1 and TRBJ2-4, is EADIYQTPRYLVIGTGKKITLECSQTMGHDKMYWYQQDPGMELHLIHYSYGVNSTEKGDLSSESTVSRIRTEHFPLTLESARPSHTSQYLCASSDLVGAKNIQYFGAGTRLSVL.

This clone appeared once. V is TRBV28 and J is TRBJ1-5; 8 nucleotides agree with TRBD1. J lost 0 bases, V lost 6 bases, and 10 bases had no gene match. This CDR3 spans 17 amino acids. CDR1 and CDR2 from the germline V gene are MDHEN and SYDVKM. Here the CDR3 reads CASRPVFTGGSNQPQHF. CDR3 sequence (DNA): TGTGCCAGCAGACCCGTTTTTACAGGGGGTAGCAATCAGCCCCAGCATTTT.

This clone came up once. V usage is TRBV6-5 and J usage is TRBJ1-2, with D tentatively TRBD1 (5 bases). This CDR3 comprises 15 residues. The germline V gene encodes CDR1 MNHEY and CDR2 SVGAGI. V lost 1 base to trimming and J lost 6 bases, with 15 bases between them. DNA for the CDR3: TGTGCCAGCAGTTACTTCCAGGGAGTCCGGAATGGCTACACCTTC. Translating it yields CASSYFQGVRNGYTF.

The chain links TRBV9 to TRBJ2-1, with 10 nucleotides matching TRBD2. The CDR3 has 17 amino acids. Unmatched junction bases numbered 6, after V lost 0 bases and J lost 3 bases. Germline V gene lookup returns CDR1 SGDLS and CDR2 YYNGEE. DNA of the CDR3: TGTGCCAGCAGCGTAGAGCCTAGCGGGAGCCTCTACAATGAGCAGTTCTTC. Protein sequence: CASSVEPSGSLYNEQFF.

The V gene is TRBV23-1, the J gene TRBJ1-5; 7 nucleotides line up with TRBD1. TRBV23-1 is filed as an ORF, its function uncertain. The CDR3 contains 19 residues. V was pared by 3 bases and J by 4 bases, with 18 bases of the junction left unmatched. This chain's CDR3 is CASSHEEQGPPEGNQPQHF. CDR3 in DNA: TGCGCCAGCAGTCACGAAGAACAGGGGCCGCCCGAGGGTAATCAGCCCCAGCATTTT.

The chain uses TRBV5-4 and TRBJ2-5; no firm D call. Trimming removed 6 bases from V and 5 bases from J, with 11 bases in between. Germline loops: CDR1 SGHNT, CDR2 YYREEE (reference sequence). CDR3 length: 12 amino acids. CDR3 in amino acids: CASNLPRETQYF. The CDR3 DNA sequence: TGTGCCAGCAATCTCCCCCGGGAGACCCAGTACTTC.

The V call is TRBV19, the J call TRBJ2-1; maybe TRBD2 (6 bases). Trimming removed 7 bases at V and 2 bases at J, with 15 bases between. The CDR3 covers 15 residues. CDR1 is LNHDA and CDR2 is SQIVND in the germline V gene (reference sequence). The CDR3 spells CASNFRRGTYNEQFF. CDR3 DNA sequence: TGTGCCAGTAATTTTCGTCGGGGGACCTACAATGAGCAGTTCTTC.

CDR3 nucleotides: TGCGCCAGCAGCCCGCCAAACAGGGGGCGCCCCTACGAGCAGTACTTC. Translated: CASSPPNRGRPYEQYF. V usage is TRBV5-1 and J usage is TRBJ2-7; 9 bases agree with TRBD1. The length of the CDR3 is 16 residues. Germline CDR1 reads SGHRS; CDR2 reads YFSETQ. Trimming took 4 bases from V and 2 from J; bases not matched to a gene: 10.

This clone was observed once. V is TRBV19 and J is TRBJ2-7; tentatively, D is TRBD2 (5 bases). CDR3 length: 12 residues. In germline, CDR1 is LNHDA, CDR2 SQIVND (reference sequence). Trimming stripped 5 bases from V and 3 bases from J, with 8 bases between. The CDR3 DNA reads TGTGCCAGTAGTCCCCGGGACTACGAGCAGTACTTC. This gives the protein CASSPRDYEQYF.

The chain joins TRBV18 to TRBJ2-3; unclear D gene. The germline V and J ends were trimmed by 4 bases and 0 bases, with 14 bases remaining between them. CDR1 KGHSH and CDR2 LQKENI come from the germline V gene. This CDR3 has 16 amino acids. CDR3 sequence (DNA): TGTGCCAGCTCACTACGGTTCCCTACCAGCACAGATACGCAGTATTTT. Its translation is CASSLRFPTSTDTQYF.

The chain combines TRBV28 with TRBJ2-3, with TRBD1 matching 7 bases. Germline V lookup: CDR1 MDHEN, CDR2 SYDVKM. J was trimmed by 2 bases and V by 8 bases; bases with no gene match: 7. This CDR3 is built from 14 residues. The CDR3 coding sequence is TGTGCCAGCTGTACAGGGGATACCACAGATACGCAGTATTTT. Protein sequence: CASCTGDTTDTQYF.

This chain links TRBV7-3 with TRBJ2-1, with D possibly matching TRBD1 (5 bases). V lost 5 bases and J 12 bases, leaving 14 bases between the germline ends. Germline V gives CDR1 SGHTA, CDR2 FQGTGA. The CDR3 spans 12 residues. The CDR3 sequence is CASSPSLGPQFF. For the CDR3, the DNA is TGTGCCAGCAGCCCCTCTTTGGGGCCGCAGTTCTTC.

This clone was seen just once. The chain carries TRBV18 and TRBJ2-7, with 12 nucleotides matching TRBD1. The ends lost 3 bases at V and 7 bases at J; junction bases unmatched: 10. Germline values: CDR1 KGHSH, CDR2 LQKENI. This CDR3 is 16 amino acids long. The CDR3 DNA follows: TGTGCCAGCTCACCCTTAGCGGGACAGGGGGCGCGGGAGCAGTACTTC. Protein: CASSPLAGQGAREQYF.

The gene calls are TRBV14 and TRBJ2-7; tentatively, D is TRBD1 (5 bases). CDR1 SGHDN and CDR2 FVKESK come from the germline V gene. V lost 7 bases and J 7 bases, leaving 20 bases between the germline ends. There are 14 residues in the CDR3. The CDR3 region is CASIMSGWLREQYF. CDR3 bases: TGTGCCAGCATAATGTCAGGGTGGCTGAGGGAGCAGTACTTC. Supplemented by reference TRBV14 and TRBJ2-7, the full variable domain reads EAGVTQFPSHSVIEKGQTVTLRCDPISGHDNLYWYRRVMGKEIKFLLHFVKESKQDESGMPNNRFLAERTGGTYSTLKVQPAELEDSGVYFCASIMSGWLREQYFGPGTRLTVT.